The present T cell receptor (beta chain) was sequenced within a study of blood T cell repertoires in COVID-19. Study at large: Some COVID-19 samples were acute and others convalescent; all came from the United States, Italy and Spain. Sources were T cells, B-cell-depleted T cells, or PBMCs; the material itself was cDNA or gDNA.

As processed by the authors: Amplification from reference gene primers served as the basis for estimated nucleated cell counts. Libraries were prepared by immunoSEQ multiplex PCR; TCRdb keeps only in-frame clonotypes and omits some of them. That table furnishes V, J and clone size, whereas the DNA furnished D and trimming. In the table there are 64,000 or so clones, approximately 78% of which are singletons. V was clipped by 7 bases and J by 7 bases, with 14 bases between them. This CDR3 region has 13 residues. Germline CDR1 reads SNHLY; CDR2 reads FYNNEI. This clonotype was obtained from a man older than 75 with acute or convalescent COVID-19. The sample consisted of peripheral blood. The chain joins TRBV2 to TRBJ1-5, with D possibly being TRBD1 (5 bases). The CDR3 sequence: CASNQGTRQPQHF. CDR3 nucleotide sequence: TGTGCCAGCAATCAGGGTACCCGCCAGCCCCAGCATTTT.